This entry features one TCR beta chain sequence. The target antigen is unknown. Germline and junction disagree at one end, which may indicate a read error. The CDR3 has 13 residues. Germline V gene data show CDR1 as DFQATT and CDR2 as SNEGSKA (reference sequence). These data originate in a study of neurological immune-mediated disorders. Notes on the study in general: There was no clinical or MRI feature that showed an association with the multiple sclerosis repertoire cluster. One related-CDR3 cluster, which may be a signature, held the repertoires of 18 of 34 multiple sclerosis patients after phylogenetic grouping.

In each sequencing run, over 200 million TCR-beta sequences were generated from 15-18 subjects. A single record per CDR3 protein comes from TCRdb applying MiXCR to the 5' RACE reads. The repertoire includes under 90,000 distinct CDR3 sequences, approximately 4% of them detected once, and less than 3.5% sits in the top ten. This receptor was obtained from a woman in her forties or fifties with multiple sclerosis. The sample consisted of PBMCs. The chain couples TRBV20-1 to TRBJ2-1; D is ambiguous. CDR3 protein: CSDRDNVSNEQFF. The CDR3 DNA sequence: TGCAGTGATAGAGATAATGTTAGCAATGAGCAGTTCTTC.